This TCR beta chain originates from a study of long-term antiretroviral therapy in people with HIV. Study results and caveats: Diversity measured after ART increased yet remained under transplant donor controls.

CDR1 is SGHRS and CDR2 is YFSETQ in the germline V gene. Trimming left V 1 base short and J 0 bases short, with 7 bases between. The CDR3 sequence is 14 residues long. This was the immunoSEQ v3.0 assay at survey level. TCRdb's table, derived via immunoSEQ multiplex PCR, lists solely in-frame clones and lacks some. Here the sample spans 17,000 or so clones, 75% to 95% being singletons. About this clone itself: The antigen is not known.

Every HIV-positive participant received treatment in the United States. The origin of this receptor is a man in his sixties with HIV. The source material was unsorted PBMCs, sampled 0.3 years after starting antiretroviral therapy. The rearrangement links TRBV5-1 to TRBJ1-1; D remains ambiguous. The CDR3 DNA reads TGCGCCAGCAGCTTGCGAGCAATGAACACTGAAGCTTTCTTT. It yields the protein CASSLRAMNTEAFF.